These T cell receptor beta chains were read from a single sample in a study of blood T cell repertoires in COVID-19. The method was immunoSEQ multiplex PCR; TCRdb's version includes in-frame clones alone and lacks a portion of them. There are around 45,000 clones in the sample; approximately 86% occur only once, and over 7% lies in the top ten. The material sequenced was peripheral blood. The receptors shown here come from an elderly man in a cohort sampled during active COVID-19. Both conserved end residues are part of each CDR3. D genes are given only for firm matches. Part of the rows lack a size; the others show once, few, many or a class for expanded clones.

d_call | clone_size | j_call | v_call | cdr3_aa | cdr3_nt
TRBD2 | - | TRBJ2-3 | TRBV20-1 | CSASVDSGVRTDTQYF | TGCAGTGCTAGTGTTGATAGCGGGGTTCGCACAGATACGCAGTATTTT
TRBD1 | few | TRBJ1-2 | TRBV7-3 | CASRIPQRGLLYGYTF | TGTGCCAGCAGGATCCCGCAGAGGGGGCTCCTCTATGGCTACACCTTC
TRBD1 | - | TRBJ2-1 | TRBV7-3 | CASSPGTGNEQFF | TGTGCCAGCAGCCCCGGGACAGGGAATGAGCAGTTCTTC
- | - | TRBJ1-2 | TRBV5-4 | CASSLDRTGGYTF | TGTGCCAGCAGCCTAGACAGGACGGGAGGCTACACCTTC
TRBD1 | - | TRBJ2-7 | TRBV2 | CASRGQGRGYEQYF | TGTGCCAGCAGAGGACAGGGGAGAGGTTACGAGCAGTACTTC
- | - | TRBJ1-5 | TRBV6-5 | CASEGGNSNQPQHF | TGTGCCAGCGAGGGAGGGAATAGCAATCAGCCCCAGCATTTT
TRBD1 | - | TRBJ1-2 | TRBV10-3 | CATGTGNYGYTF | TGTGCCACCGGGACAGGGAACTATGGCTACACCTTC
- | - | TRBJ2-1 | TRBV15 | CATSRDLGSNEQFF | TGTGCCACCAGCAGAGATCTAGGCAGCAATGAGCAGTTCTTC
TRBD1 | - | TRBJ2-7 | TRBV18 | CASSSGQTYEQYF | TGTGCCAGCTCATCGGGACAGACCTACGAGCAGTACTTC
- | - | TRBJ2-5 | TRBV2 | CASSEGSQRETQYF | TGTGCCAGCAGTGAAGGGTCCCAGCGAGAGACCCAGTACTTC
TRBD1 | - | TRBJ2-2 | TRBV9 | CASSVKHGQGNTGELFF | TGTGCCAGCAGCGTAAAGCATGGACAGGGGAACACCGGGGAGCTGTTTTTT
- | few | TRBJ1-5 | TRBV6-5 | CASSPGWDQPQHF | TGTGCCAGCAGTCCAGGGTGGGATCAGCCCCAGCATTTT
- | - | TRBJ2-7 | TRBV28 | CASTGRDSYEQYF | TGTGCCAGCACCGGGCGGGACTCCTACGAGCAGTACTTC
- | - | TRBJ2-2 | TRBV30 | CAWRGNSGVPAGELFF | TGTGCCTGGAGGGGCAACAGCGGAGTGCCCGCCGGGGAGCTGTTTTTT
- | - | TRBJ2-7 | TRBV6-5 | CASRARQLSYEQYF | TGTGCCAGCAGAGCCAGACAGCTCTCCTACGAGCAGTACTTC
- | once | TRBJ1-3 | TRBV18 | CASSGEGTIYF | TGTGCCAGCTCCGGAGAGGGAACCATATATTTT
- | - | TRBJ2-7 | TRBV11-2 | CASSLSGQGAYEQYF | TGTGCCAGCAGCTTATCGGGCCAGGGTGCGTACGAGCAGTACTTC
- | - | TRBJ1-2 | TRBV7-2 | CASSLVSGTGNYGYTF | TGTGCCAGCAGCTTAGTATCAGGCACAGGGAACTATGGCTACACCTTC
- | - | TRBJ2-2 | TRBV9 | CASSVVPANGELFF | TGTGCCAGCAGCGTAGTCCCAGCGAACGGGGAGCTGTTTTTT
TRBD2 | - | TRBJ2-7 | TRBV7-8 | CASSSRGTSGGHTYEQYF | TGTGCCAGCAGCTCGCGGGGGACTAGCGGGGGCCATACCTACGAGCAGTACTTC
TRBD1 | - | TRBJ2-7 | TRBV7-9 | CASSLDIQGAHEQYF | TGTGCCAGCAGCTTAGATATACAGGGGGCCCACGAGCAGTACTTC
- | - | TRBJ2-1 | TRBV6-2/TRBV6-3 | CASSQRQKEQFF | TGTGCCAGCAGTCAGCGACAGAAGGAGCAGTTCTTC
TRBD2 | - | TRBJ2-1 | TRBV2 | CASTSRYGGGHNEQFF | TGTGCCAGCACCAGCCGCTACGGGGGGGGACACAATGAGCAGTTCTTC
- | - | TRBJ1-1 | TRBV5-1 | CASSQNTEAFF | TGCGCCAGCAGCCAGAACACTGAAGCTTTCTTT
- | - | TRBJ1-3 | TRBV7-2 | CASGSNSPGNTIYF | TGTGCCAGCGGTTCTAACTCGCCTGGAAACACCATATATTTT
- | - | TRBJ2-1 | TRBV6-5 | CASRGDIWNEQFF | TGTGCCAGCAGGGGGGACATTTGGAATGAGCAGTTCTTC
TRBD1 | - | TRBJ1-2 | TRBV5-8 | CASSSSPDRGLLYGYTF | TGTGCCAGCAGCTCGAGCCCGGACAGGGGACTTCTCTATGGCTACACCTTC
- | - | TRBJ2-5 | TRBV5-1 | CASSLAGESETQYF | TGCGCCAGCAGCTTGGCAGGGGAATCGGAGACCCAGTACTTC
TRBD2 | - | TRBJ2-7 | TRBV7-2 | CASSLVGRAYEQYF | TGTGCCAGCAGCTTAGTCGGGAGGGCCTACGAGCAGTACTTC
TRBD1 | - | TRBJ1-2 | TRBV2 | CASRVGTDYGYTF | TGTGCCAGCAGGGTCGGGACAGACTATGGCTACACCTTC
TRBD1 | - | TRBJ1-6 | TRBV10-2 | CASSDRDRGGSPLHF | TGCGCCAGCAGTGACCGCGACAGGGGAGGGTCACCCCTCCACTTT
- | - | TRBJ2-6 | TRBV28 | CASSFSRGRSGANVLTF | TGTGCCAGCAGTTTCAGCAGGGGCCGCTCTGGGGCCAACGTCCTGACTTTC